This is a list of T cell receptor beta chains from one sample in a study of CXCR3-negative and CXCR3-positive naive CD8 T cells. Using the 5' RACE reads, TCRdb records one entry per CDR3 protein without DNA. This table lists under 150,000 distinct CDR3 sequences. Sequences were obtained from naive CXCR3+ CD8+ T cells from blood. The receptors were gathered from a human donor in good health. Some clones in this sample may be carry-over from other donors' samples. The CDR3 runs from the conserved cysteine through the conserved F or W.

TRBJ2-1 | TRBV7-9 | CASSLGEDWYNEQFF
TRBJ2-7 | TRBV4-1 | CASSQDMAREGEQYF
TRBJ2-4 | TRBV6-2/TRBV6-3 | CASSYATGGKNIQYF
TRBJ2-1 | TRBV7-3 | CASSFDLAGLDEQFF
TRBJ2-3 | TRBV6-5 | CASSNRDNTDTQYF
TRBJ2-6 | TRBV2 | CASSEYNFAASGANVLTF
TRBJ2-7 | TRBV7-9 | CASSPSTGGPYEQYF
TRBJ2-5 | TRBV28 | CASSLSQGTTETQYF
TRBJ2-7 | TRBV5-1 | CASSTGQGAGGEQYF
TRBJ1-1 | TRBV29-1 | CSVEDRGDTEAFF
TRBJ2-7 | TRBV7-2 | CASSLSGISYEQYF
TRBJ1-2 | TRBV5-4 | CASSLWGSTLHGYTF
TRBJ2-7 | TRBV29-1 | CSVSGTGRYEQYF
TRBJ2-7 | TRBV12-3/TRBV12-4 | CASSLLGQASYEQYF
TRBJ2-7 | TRBV29-1 | CSVDPLGSYEQYF
TRBJ2-7 | TRBV27 | CASSLGGAHEQYF
TRBJ2-3 | TRBV5-6 | CASSDDRQRTDTQYF
TRBJ2-7 | TRBV6-5 | CASSYLGGGFLYEQYF
TRBJ2-7 | TRBV28 | CASSLGGRRDEQYF
TRBJ2-1 | TRBV29-1 | CSVEYGGEEQFF
TRBJ2-1 | TRBV5-6 | CASSLRVNEQFF
TRBJ2-5 | TRBV19 | CASSPPNQETQYF
TRBJ1-1 | TRBV5-1 | CASSEGQGPTEAFF
TRBJ2-3 | TRBV7-6 | CASSLAVSGGFTDTQYF
TRBJ2-7 | TRBV10-3 | CAISESREGHEQYF
TRBJ2-1 | TRBV12-3/TRBV12-4 | CASSLVGEQFF